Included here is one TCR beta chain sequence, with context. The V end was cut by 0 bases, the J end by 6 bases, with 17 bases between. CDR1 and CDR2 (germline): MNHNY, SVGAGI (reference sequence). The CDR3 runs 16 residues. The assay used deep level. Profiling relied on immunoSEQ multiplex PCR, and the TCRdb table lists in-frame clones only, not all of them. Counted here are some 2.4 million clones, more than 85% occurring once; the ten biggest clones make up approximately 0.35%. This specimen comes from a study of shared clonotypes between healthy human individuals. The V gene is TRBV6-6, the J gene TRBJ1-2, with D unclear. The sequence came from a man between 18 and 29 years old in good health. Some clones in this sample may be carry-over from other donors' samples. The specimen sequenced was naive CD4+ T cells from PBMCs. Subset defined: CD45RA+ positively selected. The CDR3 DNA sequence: TGTGCCAGCAGTTACTCTTCACAATGGGTGTCCGATGGCTACACCTTC. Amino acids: CASSYSSQWVSDGYTF.